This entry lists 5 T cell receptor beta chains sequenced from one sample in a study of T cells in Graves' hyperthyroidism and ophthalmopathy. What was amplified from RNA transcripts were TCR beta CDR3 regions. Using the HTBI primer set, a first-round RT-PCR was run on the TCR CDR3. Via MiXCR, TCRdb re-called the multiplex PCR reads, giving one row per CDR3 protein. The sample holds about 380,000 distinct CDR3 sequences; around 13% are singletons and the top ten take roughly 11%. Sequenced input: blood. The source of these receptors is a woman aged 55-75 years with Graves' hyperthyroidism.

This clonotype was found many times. The CDR3 region has the DNA TGCGCCAGCAGCTATCAGGTTGGATCTAACACTGAAGCTTTCTTT. Translated, it gives CASSYQVGSNTEAFF. This rearrangement joins TRBV5-1 to TRBJ1-1; D is unclear. V was cut by 3 bases and J by 2 bases, with 14 bases left in between. The CDR3 is 15 amino acids. The germline V gene has CDR1 SGHRS and CDR2 YFSETQ.

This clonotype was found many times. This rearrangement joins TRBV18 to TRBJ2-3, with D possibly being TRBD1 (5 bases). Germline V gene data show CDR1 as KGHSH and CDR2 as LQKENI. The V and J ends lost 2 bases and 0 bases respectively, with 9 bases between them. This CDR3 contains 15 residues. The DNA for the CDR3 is TGTGCCAGCTCACCATTAGGGGCTAGCACAGATACGCAGTATTTT. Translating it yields CASSPLGASTDTQYF.

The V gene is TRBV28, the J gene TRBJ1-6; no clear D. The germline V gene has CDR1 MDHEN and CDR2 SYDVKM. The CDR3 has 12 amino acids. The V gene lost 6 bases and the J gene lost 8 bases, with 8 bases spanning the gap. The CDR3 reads CASRTLDSPLHF. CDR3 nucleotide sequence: TGTGCCAGCAGAACACTAGATTCACCCCTCCACTTT.

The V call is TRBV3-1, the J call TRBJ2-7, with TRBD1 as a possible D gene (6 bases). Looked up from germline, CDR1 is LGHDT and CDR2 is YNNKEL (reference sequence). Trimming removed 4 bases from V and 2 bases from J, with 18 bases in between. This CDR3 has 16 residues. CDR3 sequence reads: CASSLSRDTRTYEQYF. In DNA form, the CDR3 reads TGTGCCAGCAGCCTTAGCCGGGACACAAGGACCTACGAGCAGTACTTC.

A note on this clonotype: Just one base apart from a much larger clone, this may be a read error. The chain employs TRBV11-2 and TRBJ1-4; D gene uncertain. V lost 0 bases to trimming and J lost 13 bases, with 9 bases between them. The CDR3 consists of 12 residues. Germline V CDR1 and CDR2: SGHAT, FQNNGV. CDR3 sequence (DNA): TGTGCCAGCAGCTTAGAGCGGTCAAGACTGTTTTTT. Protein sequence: CASSLERSRLFF. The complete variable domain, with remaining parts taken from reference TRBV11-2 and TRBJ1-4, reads EAGVAQSPRYKIIEKRQSVAFWCNPISGHATLYWYQQILGQGPKLLIQFQNNGVVDDSQLPKDRFSAERLKGVDSTLKIQPAKLEDSAVYLCASSLERSRLFFGSGTQLSVL.